This TCR beta chain was sequenced in a study of regulatory and conventional T cells in RAG deficiency. Note on this clone: Its matching antigen is unknown.

Germline V CDR1 and CDR2: LGHNT, FRNRAP. The CDR3 runs to 14 residues. V lost 1 base and J lost 8, with 14 bases in between. Study-wide findings and caveats: Omenn CD25-high CD127-low cells may be activated cells, not true Tregs. Shannon entropy fell and Simpson indices rose in RAG-deficient patients. Other subsets showed approximately 10-fold reductions, but Treg unique TCR beta sequences fell roughly 110-fold in these patients.

Generated by immunoSEQ multiplex PCR, the TCRdb table keeps only in-frame clones and is missing some. The table has around 37,000 clones, about 88% seen once. This same sample was also part of a study on regulatory T cells. As that report states: The primer mix had 52 TRBV and 13 TRBJ primers. Regulatory T cells showed the strongest V-J pair restriction and V/J gene skewing among patient repertoires.

The gene calls are TRBV12-5 and TRBJ1-2, with D maybe TRBD1 (5 bases). The clonotype was recovered from a human donor in good health. Specimen: CD8+ T cells sorted from blood. CDR3 in amino acids: CASGLAAGGVGYTF. CDR3 DNA: TGTGCTAGTGGTTTGGCAGCCGGGGGAGTGGGCTACACCTTC.